These 2 T cell receptor beta chains were sequenced from one sample in a study of blood T cells in healthy people across ages (dated by TCRdb to 2014 to 2015). Library generation was performed with 5' RACE. Sequencing was carried out with an Illumina HiSeq 2500. A second PCR of about 6 to 12 cycles was run with a J-beta primer mix and a sample-barcoded 5' primer. In-frame beta chains were kept once TCRdb had trimmed the public reads at Q25 with fastp and called clones with MiXCR. All rows with the same CDR3 protein become a single entry with the most common DNA and genes. Recorded for this sample are 1.6 million or so distinct CDR3 sequences; roughly 32% of them occurred a single time. The top ten constitute about 10% of the sample. Sample: blood. All receptors come from a woman under 40 in good health.

This clonotype was seen a handful of times. V gene TRBV7-9 combines with J gene TRBJ2-3; D is undetermined. The CDR3 is 12 amino acids. Germline V CDR1 and CDR2: SEHNR, FQNEAQ (reference sequence). V lost 3 bases and J lost 6, with 7 bases in between. The CDR3 spells CASSFIVDTQYF. For the CDR3, the DNA is TGTGCCAGCAGCTTTATTGTCGATACGCAGTATTTT.

The chain joins TRBV25-1 to TRBJ2-5; 7 bases align to TRBD2. The DNA matches TRBJ2-4 better at its end, which makes the J call doubtful. CDR1 is MGHDK and CDR2 is SYGVNS in the germline V gene. This CDR3 is 16 amino acids long. CDR3 in DNA: TGTGCCAGCAGTGACCCGAATTTTTCTAGCGGAAACATTCAGTACTTC. This gives the protein CASSDPNFSSGNIQYF.